This T cell receptor beta chain appears in the sequencing data of a study of OX40 agonist ivuxolimab in advanced cancers. Turning to the study itself: While on treatment, patients had intravenous ivuxolimab at 0.01 to 10 mg/kg every 2 weeks.

In regard to this clone: What it recognizes is unknown.

The data were produced by immunoSEQ multiplex PCR, yet TCRdb's version contains in-frame clones alone and is incomplete. The data hold over 75,000 clones, with roughly 85% observed a single time. The study, taken as a whole, reports: Researchers did not determine the expanded peripheral T cells' antigen specificity. Clonal expansion was seen in CD4+ and CD8+ blood T cells by week 6 at 0.1 to 3.0 mg/kg.

This TCR was sampled from an adult with an advanced solid tumor such as melanoma, head and neck, liver or kidney cancer. Sequenced material: CD4+ or CD8+ T cells sorted from blood, taken in a trial of the OX40 agonist ivuxolimab.

Written as DNA, the CDR3 is TGTGCCTGGAGTCCACTTTACGAGCAGTACTTC. It is translated as CAWSPLYEQYF. The gene calls are TRBV30 and TRBJ2-7; no reliable D call. The CDR3 is 11 residues long. V was pared by 2 bases and J by 4 bases, with 6 bases between. Germline CDR1 and CDR2: GTSNPN and SVGIG (reference sequence). Together with reference TRBV30 and TRBJ2-7, the CDR3 gives the full variable domain: SQTIHQWPATLVQPVGSPLSLECTVEGTSNPNLYWYRQAAGRGLQLLFYSVGIGQISSEVPQNLSASRPQDRQFILSSKKLLLSDSGFYLCAWSPLYEQYFGPGTRLTVT.